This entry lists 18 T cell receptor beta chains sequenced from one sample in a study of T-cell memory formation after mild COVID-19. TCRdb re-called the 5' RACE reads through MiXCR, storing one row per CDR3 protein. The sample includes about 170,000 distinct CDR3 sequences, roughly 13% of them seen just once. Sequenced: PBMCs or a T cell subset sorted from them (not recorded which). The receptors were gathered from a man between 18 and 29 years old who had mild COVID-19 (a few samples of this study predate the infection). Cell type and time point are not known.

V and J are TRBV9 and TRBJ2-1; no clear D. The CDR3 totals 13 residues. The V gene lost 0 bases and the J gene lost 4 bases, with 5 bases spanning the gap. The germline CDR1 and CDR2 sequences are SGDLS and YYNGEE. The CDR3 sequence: CASSVDRYNEQFF. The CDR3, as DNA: TGTGCCAGCAGCGTAGATCGGTACAATGAGCAGTTCTTC.

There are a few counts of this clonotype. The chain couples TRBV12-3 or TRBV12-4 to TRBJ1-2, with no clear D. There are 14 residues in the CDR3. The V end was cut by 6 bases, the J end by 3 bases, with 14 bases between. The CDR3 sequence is CASSSLGLYYGYTF. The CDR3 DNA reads TGTGCCAGCAGCAGCCTTGGACTGTACTATGGCTACACCTTC.

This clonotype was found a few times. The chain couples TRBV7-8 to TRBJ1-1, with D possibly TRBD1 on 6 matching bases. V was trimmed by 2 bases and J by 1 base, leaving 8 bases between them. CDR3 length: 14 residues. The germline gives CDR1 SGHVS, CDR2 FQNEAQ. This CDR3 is CASSLQGKNTEAFF. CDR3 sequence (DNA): TGTGCCAGCAGCTTACAGGGGAAGAACACTGAAGCTTTCTTT.

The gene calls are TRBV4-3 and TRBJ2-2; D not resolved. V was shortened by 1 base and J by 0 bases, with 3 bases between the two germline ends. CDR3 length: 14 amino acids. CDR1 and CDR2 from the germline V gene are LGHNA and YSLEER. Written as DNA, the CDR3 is TGCGCCAGCAGCCAAGGCCCGAACACCGGGGAGCTGTTTTTT. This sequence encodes CASSQGPNTGELFF.

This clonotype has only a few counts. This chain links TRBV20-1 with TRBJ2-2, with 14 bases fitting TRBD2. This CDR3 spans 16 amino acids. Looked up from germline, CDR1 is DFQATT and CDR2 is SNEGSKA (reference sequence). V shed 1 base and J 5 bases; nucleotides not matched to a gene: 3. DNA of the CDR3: TGCAGTGCTAGAGGCAGGACTAGCGGGGGGACCGGGGAGCTGTTTTTT. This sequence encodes CSARGRTSGGTGELFF.

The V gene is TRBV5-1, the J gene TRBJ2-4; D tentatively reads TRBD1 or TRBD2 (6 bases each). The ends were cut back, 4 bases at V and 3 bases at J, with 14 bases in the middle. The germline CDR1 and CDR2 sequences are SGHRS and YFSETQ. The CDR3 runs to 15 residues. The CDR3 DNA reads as TGCGCCAGCAGCGAGGGGGGTGGTGGCAAAAACATTCAGTACTTC. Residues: CASSEGGGGKNIQYF.

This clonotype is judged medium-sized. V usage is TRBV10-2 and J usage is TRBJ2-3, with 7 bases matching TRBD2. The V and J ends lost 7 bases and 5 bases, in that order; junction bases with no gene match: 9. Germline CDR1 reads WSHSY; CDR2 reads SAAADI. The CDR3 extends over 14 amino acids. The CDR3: CASKGDAGVDTQYF. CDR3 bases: TGCGCCAGCAAAGGGGATGCGGGGGTAGATACGCAGTATTTT.

The CDR3 region is CASSPSKNIQYF. In DNA form, the CDR3 reads TGTGCCAGCAGCCCCAGCAAAAACATTCAGTACTTC. The chain carries TRBV13 and TRBJ2-4; D is uncertain. V lost 5 bases and J lost 3, with 5 bases in between. This CDR3 spans 12 amino acids. Looked up from germline, CDR1 is PRHDT and CDR2 is FYEKMQ (reference sequence).

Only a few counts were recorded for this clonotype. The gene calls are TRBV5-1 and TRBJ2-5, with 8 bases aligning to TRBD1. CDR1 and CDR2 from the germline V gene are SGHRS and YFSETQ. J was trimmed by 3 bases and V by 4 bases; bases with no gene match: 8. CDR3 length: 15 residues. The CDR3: CASSSTGTGEETQYF. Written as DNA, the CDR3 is TGCGCCAGCAGCAGTACCGGGACAGGAGAAGAGACCCAGTACTTC.

The CDR3, as DNA: TGTGCCAGCAGCCAAGAGGGTGGCTACACCTTC. Translating it yields CASSQEGGYTF. The chain uses TRBV3-1 and TRBJ1-2; no clear D. CDR1 is LGHDT and CDR2 is YNNKEL in the germline V gene (reference sequence). V gave up 0 bases and J gave up 7 bases, with 3 bases separating them. The CDR3 spans 11 residues.

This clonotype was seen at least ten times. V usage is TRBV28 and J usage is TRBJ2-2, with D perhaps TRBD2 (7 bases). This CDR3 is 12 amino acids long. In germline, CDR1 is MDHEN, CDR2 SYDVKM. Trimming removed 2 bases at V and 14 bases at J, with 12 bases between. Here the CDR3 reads CASSLGRGALFF. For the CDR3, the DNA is TGTGCCAGCAGTTTAGGCCGGGGGGCCCTGTTTTTT.

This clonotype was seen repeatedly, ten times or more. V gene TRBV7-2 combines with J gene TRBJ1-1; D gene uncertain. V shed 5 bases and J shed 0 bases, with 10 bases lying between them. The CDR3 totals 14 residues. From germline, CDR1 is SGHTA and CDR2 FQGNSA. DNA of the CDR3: TGTGCCAGCAGCCTACCGGGTTTGAACACTGAAGCTTTCTTT. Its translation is CASSLPGLNTEAFF.

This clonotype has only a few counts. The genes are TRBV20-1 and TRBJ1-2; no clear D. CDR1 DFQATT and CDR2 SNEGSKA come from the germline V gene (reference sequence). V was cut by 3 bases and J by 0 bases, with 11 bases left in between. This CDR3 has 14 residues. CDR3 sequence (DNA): TGCAGTGCTAGCAGCAACCCAGCTAACTATGGCTACACCTTC. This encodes CSASSNPANYGYTF.

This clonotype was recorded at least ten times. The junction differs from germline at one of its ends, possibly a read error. The CDR3 nucleotides read TGTGCCAGCAGCCCATACACCGTCGTAACACTCAGTTTC. Its protein product is CASSPYTVVTLSF. The rearrangement joins TRBV7-8 to TRBJ2-7; D remains ambiguous. The germline V gene has CDR1 SGHVS and CDR2 FQNEAQ. CDR3 size: 13 residues.

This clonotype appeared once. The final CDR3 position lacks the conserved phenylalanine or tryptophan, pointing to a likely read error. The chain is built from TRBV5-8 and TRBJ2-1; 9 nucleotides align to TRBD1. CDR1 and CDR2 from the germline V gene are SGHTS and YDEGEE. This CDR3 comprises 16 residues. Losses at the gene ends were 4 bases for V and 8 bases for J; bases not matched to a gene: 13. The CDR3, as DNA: TGTGCCAGCAGCATGTTACAGGGGGCGTTCAGGCATGAGCAGTTCTTA. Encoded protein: CASSMLQGAFRHEQFL.

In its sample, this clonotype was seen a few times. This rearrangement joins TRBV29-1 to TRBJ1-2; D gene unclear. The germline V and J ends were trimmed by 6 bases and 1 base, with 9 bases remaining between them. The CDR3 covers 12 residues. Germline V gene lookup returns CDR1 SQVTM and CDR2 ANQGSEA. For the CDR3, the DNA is TGCAGCGTGGTCAACTATAACTATGGCTACACCTTC. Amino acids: CSVVNYNYGYTF.

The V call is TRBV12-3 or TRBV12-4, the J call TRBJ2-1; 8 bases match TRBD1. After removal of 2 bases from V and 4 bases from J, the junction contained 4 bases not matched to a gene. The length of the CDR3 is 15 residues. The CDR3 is CASSLSQGAYNEQFF. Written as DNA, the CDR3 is TGTGCCAGCAGTTTAAGCCAGGGGGCTTACAATGAGCAGTTCTTC.

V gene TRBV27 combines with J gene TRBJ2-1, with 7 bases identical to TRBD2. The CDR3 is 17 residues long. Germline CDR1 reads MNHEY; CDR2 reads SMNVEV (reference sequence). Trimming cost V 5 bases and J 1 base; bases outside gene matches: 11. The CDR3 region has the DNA TGTGCCAGCAGTCCTCGCGGACTAGGCAGGTCCTACAATGAGCAGTTCTTC. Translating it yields CASSPRGLGRSYNEQFF.